This T cell receptor (beta chain) is drawn from a study of T cell clonality in common variable immunodeficiency. Overall study findings and caveats: Links between repertoire features and CVID complications were heterogeneity-limited. Compared with healthy controls, CVID subjects showed increased TCRbeta clonality, mostly in about a third. Common variable immunodeficiency TCR beta sequences reportedly had fewer deletions and N-nucleotide insertions.

The germline CDR1 and CDR2 sequences are SGHVS and FNYEAQ. The length of the CDR3 is 13 residues. Using immunoSEQ multiplex PCR, the repertoire was profiled, and TCRdb retains in-frame clones only, with some absent. The sample is made up of about 42,000 clones, none counted only once. In the case of this clone: What it recognizes is unknown. The read stops 3 residues short of the end of the CDR3; the missing end is completed from the germline J gene.

This clonotype originated in a person between 18 and 69 years old in good health. V usage is TRBV7-6 and J usage is TRBJ1-2; a possible D gene is TRBD1 (5 bases). Sequenced: peripheral blood mononuclear cells. The DNA read from the CDR3 is TGTGCCAGCAGCTGGGGACTAGCGGTTGAC. It codes for CASSWGLAVD. The entire CDR3 reads CASSWGLAVDYTF.